This TCR beta chain was sequenced during a study of T cells after yellow fever vaccination. They built TCR cDNA with 5'RACE template switching, a step that put in a universal primer site and UMIs. TCRdb re-called the 5' RACE reads through MiXCR, storing one row per CDR3 protein. Here the sample spans 100,000 to 150,000 distinct CDR3 sequences, about 16% being singletons. Regarding the study as a whole: Post-booster samples contained most primary-vaccination clones (approximately 95% CD4, roughly 88% CD8). Shared CD4/CD8 clonotypes were a small share, likely from convergent recombination.

This clonotype appeared a few times. The target antigen is unknown. Sequences were derived from CD8+ T cells sorted from PBMCs, sampled 5 days after the yellow fever booster vaccination. This TCR was recovered from a man younger than 30 who received the YFV17D yellow fever vaccine.

CDR3 sequence (DNA): TGTGCCAGCAGCCCCTTCATACCCTCGAACACCGGGGAGCTGTTTTTT. It is translated as CASSPFIPSNTGELFF. The chain links TRBV5-6 to TRBJ2-2; D is uncertain. Germline lookup yields CDR1 SGHDT and CDR2 YYEEEE. The CDR3 spans 16 residues. Trimming stripped 4 bases from V and 0 bases from J, with 13 bases between. The full variable domain, with the rest looked up from reference TRBV5-6 and TRBJ2-2, is DAGVTQSPTHLIKTRGQQVTLRCSPKSGHDTVSWYQQALGQGPQFIFQYYEEEERQRGNFPDRFSGHQFPNYSSELNVNALLLGDSALYLCASSPFIPSNTGELFFGEGSRLTVL.